Listed below are T cell receptor beta chains from one sample, sequenced in a study of blood T cell repertoires in COVID-19. Profiled with immunoSEQ multiplex PCR; TCRdb holds only in-frame clones, not every one. The data show around 250,000 clones, under 85% seen once. Sequencing input: peripheral blood. Receptors originate from a man aged 30 to 45 who had recovered from COVID-19. The CDR3 runs from the conserved cysteine through the conserved F or W. A D gene is named only where the DNA matches it firmly.

v_gene: TRBV11-3
d_gene: .
j_gene: TRBJ2-3
CDR3aa: CASSLEARLYAGSTDTQYF
CDR3nt: TGTGCCAGCAGCTTAGAAGCCCGCCTTTATGCGGGGTCCACAGATACGCAGTATTTT

v_gene: TRBV3-1/TRBV3-2
d_gene: .
j_gene: TRBJ2-7
CDR3aa: CASSHWRTYEQYF
CDR3nt: TGTGCCAGCAGCCATTGGCGGACCTACGAGCAGTACTTC

v_gene: TRBV7-2
d_gene: .
j_gene: TRBJ2-3
CDR3aa: CASSSNSYTDTQYF
CDR3nt: TGTGCCAGCAGCTCTAACTCGTACACAGATACGCAGTATTTT

v_gene: TRBV5-1
d_gene: TRBD2
j_gene: TRBJ2-1
CDR3aa: CASSLSGGGTSYNEQFF
CDR3nt: TGCGCCAGCAGCCTGAGCGGGGGAGGCACCTCCTACAATGAGCAGTTCTTC

v_gene: TRBV9
d_gene: .
j_gene: TRBJ2-3
CDR3aa: CASSAYGVGTDTQYF
CDR3nt: TGTGCCAGCAGCGCCTACGGGGTAGGCACAGATACGCAGTATTTT

v_gene: TRBV28
d_gene: TRBD1
j_gene: TRBJ1-5
CDR3aa: CASSTGQGYQPQHF
CDR3nt: TGTGCCAGCAGCACCGGACAGGGCTATCAGCCCCAGCATTTT

v_gene: TRBV6-4
d_gene: .
j_gene: TRBJ2-3
CDR3aa: CASSDSPEADTQYF
CDR3nt: TGTGCCAGCAGTGACTCGCCTGAGGCAGATACGCAGTATTTT

v_gene: TRBV5-6
d_gene: .
j_gene: TRBJ1-5
CDR3aa: CASSPPSGQPQHF
CDR3nt: TGTGCCAGCAGCCCACCCTCAGGGCAGCCCCAGCATTTT

v_gene: TRBV9
d_gene: TRBD2
j_gene: TRBJ2-2
CDR3aa: CASSARLAVNTGELFF
CDR3nt: TGTGCCAGCAGCGCTAGACTAGCGGTGAACACCGGGGAGCTGTTTTTT

v_gene: TRBV5-6
d_gene: TRBD2
j_gene: TRBJ2-3
CDR3aa: CASQLAGGSTDTQYF
CDR3nt: TGTGCCAGTCAGCTGGCGGGGGGAAGCACAGATACGCAGTATTTT

v_gene: TRBV20-1
d_gene: TRBD1
j_gene: TRBJ1-3
CDR3aa: CSASDRGGNTIYF
CDR3nt: TGCAGTGCTAGTGACAGGGGTGGAAACACCATATATTTT

v_gene: TRBV7-9
d_gene: .
j_gene: TRBJ2-5
CDR3aa: CASSDSGTHGTQYF
CDR3nt: TGTGCCAGCAGCGATTCCGGGACACATGGGACCCAGTACTTC

v_gene: TRBV11-2
d_gene: TRBD1
j_gene: TRBJ1-6
CDR3aa: CASIPRIGTESSYNSPLHF
CDR3nt: TGTGCCAGCATCCCCCGAATAGGGACAGAGAGCTCCTATAATTCACCCCTCCACTTT

v_gene: TRBV7-9
d_gene: .
j_gene: TRBJ1-1
CDR3aa: CASSLGSAGVSNTEAFF
CDR3nt: TGTGCCAGCAGCTTAGGTTCCGCGGGGGTTTCGAACACTGAAGCTTTCTTT

v_gene: TRBV2
d_gene: .
j_gene: TRBJ1-1
CDR3aa: CASSEGRQNTEAFF
CDR3nt: TGTGCCAGCAGTGAGGGCCGACAGAACACTGAAGCTTTCTTT

v_gene: TRBV5-1
d_gene: .
j_gene: TRBJ1-2
CDR3aa: CASSLSGVGYTF
CDR3nt: TGCGCCAGCAGCTTGTCCGGGGTCGGCTACACCTTC